The source of this T cell receptor (beta chain) is a study of Ad26.COV2.S vaccination and SARS-CoV-2 variants. Study-level background: Intramuscularly, Ad26.COV2.S was given either once or twice, 56 days apart.

This CDR3 is 11 amino acids long. The germline gives CDR1 DFQATT, CDR2 SNEGSKA (reference sequence). Deletions cut 6 bases from V and 4 bases from J, with 10 bases between. Sequenced by immunoSEQ multiplex PCR; TCRdb stores in-frame clones only, minus some. The data hold hundreds of thousands of clones, with roughly 90% observed a single time. The treatment here: around 19 received Ad26.COV2.S at low or high dose, single or two shots; 5 received placebo; per-sample allocation not given. On day 63 after the first injection, vaccine and placebo recipients gave samples. A word on this clone: Within the sample, other DNA sequences also encode this same CDR3.

The chain recombines TRBV20-1 with TRBJ2-7, with D perhaps matching TRBD2 (6 bases). The TCR originated in a person between 18 and 59 years old who received the Ad26.COV2.S COVID-19 vaccine or a placebo. This specimen was peripheral blood, taken in a trial of Ad26.COV2.S vaccine versus placebo. The CDR3 spells CSAGGTYEQYF. As DNA, the CDR3 is TGCAGTGCAGGCGGGACTTACGAGCAGTACTTC.